What follows describes a single T cell receptor beta chain. In germline, CDR1 is SNHLY, CDR2 FYNNEI. CDR3 length equals 15 residues. Losses at the gene ends were 5 bases for V and 7 bases for J; bases not matched to a gene: 7. This entry comes from a study of blood T cell repertoires in COVID-19. Overall study: Donors in the United States, Italy and Spain gave samples during acute or convalescent COVID-19. From T cells, B-cell-depleted T cells, or PBMCs came the material, which was cDNA or gDNA.

The authors' processing: Estimation of nucleated cell counts was performed using reference gene primer amplification. Assay: immunoSEQ multiplex PCR; the TCRdb copy retains only in-frame clones and omits some. V, J and clone size derive from that table, while D and trimming were established from the DNA sequence. The table shows tens of thousands of clones, with around four fifths occurring only once. This clonotype originated in a man in his forties or fifties with active COVID-19. The sequencing sample was made of peripheral blood. The chain has TRBV2 and TRBJ2-1; 11 bases agree with TRBD1. The CDR3 nucleotides read TGTGCCAGCAGTAACGGACAGGGGGCGCGTAATGAGCAGTTCTTC. This encodes CASSNGQGARNEQFF.